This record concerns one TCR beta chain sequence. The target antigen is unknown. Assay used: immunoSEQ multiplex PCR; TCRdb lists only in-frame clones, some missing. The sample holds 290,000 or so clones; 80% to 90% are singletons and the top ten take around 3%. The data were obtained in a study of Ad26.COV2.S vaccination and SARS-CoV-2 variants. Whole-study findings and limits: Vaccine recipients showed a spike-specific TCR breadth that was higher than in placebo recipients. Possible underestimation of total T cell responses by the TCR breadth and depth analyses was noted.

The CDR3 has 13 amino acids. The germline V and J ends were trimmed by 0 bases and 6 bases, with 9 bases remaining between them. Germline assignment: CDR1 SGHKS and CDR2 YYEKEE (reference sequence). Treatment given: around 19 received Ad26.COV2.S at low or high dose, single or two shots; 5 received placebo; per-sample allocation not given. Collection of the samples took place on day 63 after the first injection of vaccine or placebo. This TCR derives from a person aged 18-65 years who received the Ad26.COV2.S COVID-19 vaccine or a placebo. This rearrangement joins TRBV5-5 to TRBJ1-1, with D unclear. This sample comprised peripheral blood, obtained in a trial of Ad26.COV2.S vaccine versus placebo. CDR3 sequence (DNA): TGTGCCAGCAGCTTGGGTCACGGGGCTGAAGCTTTCTTT. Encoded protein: CASSLGHGAEAFF.